The clone carrying this T cell receptor (beta chain) came up a few times. The antigen remains undetermined. No cell sorting was done before RNA was extracted from the tissue. TCRbeta libraries were built with three rounds of nested PCR, modified from ARM-PCR. TCRdb reanalysed the multiplex PCR reads using MiXCR and keeps one entry per CDR3 protein. Here the sample spans approximately 150,000 distinct CDR3 sequences, approximately 66% being singletons. The data derive from a study of tumor and adjacent non-tumor tissue in lung cancer. On the study more broadly: The patients, some ten men and roughly 5 women, were roughly 30 to 80 with stage I to III disease.

Notes on the study in general: TCR diversity was significantly greater in tumor than normal lung tissue.

The sequence was collected from a man aged 60-69 years with small cell lung cancer. The sample comprised lung tumor tissue.

CDR3 protein: CASSLGGGSSYNEQFF. Written as DNA, the CDR3 is TGCGCCAGCAGCTTAGGTGGCGGTAGCTCCTACAATGAGCAGTTCTTC. J is TRBJ2-1 and V is TRBV5-1; no definite D call. Trimming left V 2 bases short and J 0 bases short, with 12 bases between. Germline CDR1 and CDR2: SGHRS and YFSETQ. The length of the CDR3 is 16 residues. The full variable domain, with the rest looked up from reference TRBV5-1 and TRBJ2-1, is KAGVTQTPRYLIKTRGQQVTLSCSPISGHRSVSWYQQTPGQGLQFLFEYFSETQRNKGNFPGRFSGRQFSNSRSEMNVSTLELGDSALYLCASSLGGGSSYNEQFFGPGTRLTVL.